Shown below are 23 T cell receptor beta chains from a single sample sequenced in a study of Ad26.COV2.S vaccination and SARS-CoV-2 variants. Clones were read by immunoSEQ multiplex PCR, and TCRdb kept only the in-frame ones, dropping some. In the table there are about 680,000 clones, more than 70% of which are singletons. Treatment of the sample: 15 to 20 received Ad26.COV2.S at low or high dose, single or two shots; 5 received placebo; per-sample allocation not given. Collection of the samples took place on day 63 after the first injection of vaccine or placebo. Sequences were derived from peripheral blood, sampled in a trial of Ad26.COV2.S vaccine versus placebo. The receptors derive from a person between 18 and 65 years old who received the Ad26.COV2.S COVID-19 vaccine or a placebo.

V and J are TRBV6-5 and TRBJ1-2; 7 bases are a match to TRBD1. CDR1 is MNHEY, CDR2 SVGAGI, per germline. J lost 3 bases, V lost 6 bases, and 7 bases had no gene match. The CDR3 consists of 14 residues. The DNA of the CDR3 is TGTGCCAGCAGCCGGCACAGGGGACACTATGGCTACACCTTC. This encodes CASSRHRGHYGYTF.

The chain joins TRBV5-1 to TRBJ2-2; 7 positions agree with TRBD1. V gave up 4 bases and J gave up 4 bases; unmatched junction bases: 10. The germline gives CDR1 SGHRS, CDR2 YFSETQ. The CDR3 is 16 residues long. CDR3 protein: CASSGPGQSFTGELFF. Written as DNA, the CDR3 is TGCGCCAGCAGCGGACCGGGACAGTCATTCACCGGGGAGCTGTTTTTT.

This clone was detected only once. The V call is TRBV6-2 or TRBV6-3, the J call TRBJ1-1, with TRBD1 identical over 7 bases. Trimming at V came to 0 bases and at J to 8 bases, leaving 3 bases not matched to a gene. There are 13 residues in the CDR3. Germline assignment: CDR1 MNHEY and CDR2 SVGEGT. The DNA of the CDR3 is TGTGCCAGCAGTTACTCTGAGGACAGGGAAGCTTTCTTT. It codes for CASSYSEDREAFF.

The chain combines TRBV27 with TRBJ2-3; D not resolved. CDR3 length equals 14 residues. The V end lost 3 bases, the J end lost 0 bases, and 7 bases lay between the germline ends. From germline, CDR1 is MNHEY and CDR2 SMNVEV (reference sequence). CDR3 amino acids: CASSFQTSTDTQYF. CDR3 DNA: TGTGCCAGCAGTTTTCAGACTAGCACAGATACGCAGTATTTT.

The genes are TRBV10-3 and TRBJ2-7, with D possibly matching TRBD1 (5 bases). V was trimmed by 2 bases and J by 0 bases, leaving 8 bases between them. The germline V gene has CDR1 ENHRY and CDR2 SYGVKD. The CDR3 spans 14 residues. The CDR3 sequence is CAISEDSYSYEQYF. The CDR3 DNA reads as TGTGCCATCAGTGAGGACAGCTACTCCTACGAGCAGTACTTC.

V is TRBV19 and J is TRBJ2-4; TRBD2 matches 8 bases. The ends lost 5 bases at V and 4 bases at J; junction bases unmatched: 10. The CDR3 is made up of 16 amino acids. Germline values: CDR1 LNHDA, CDR2 SQIVND (reference sequence). The CDR3, as DNA: TGTGCCAGTAGTCCGGGAGGGAGTAGGGCGAAAAACATTCAGTACTTC. It codes for CASSPGGSRAKNIQYF.

This chain links TRBV4-3 with TRBJ2-1; unclear D gene. Germline loops: CDR1 LGHNA, CDR2 YSLEER. CDR3 length: 16 residues. The V gene lost 0 bases and the J gene lost 0 bases, with 9 bases spanning the gap. The CDR3 spells CASSQDWRSSYNEQFF. CDR3 nucleotide sequence: TGCGCCAGCAGCCAAGATTGGCGGAGCTCCTACAATGAGCAGTTCTTC.

Comment on this clone: Other nucleotide sequences from this sample produce the same CDR3. The genes are TRBV5-1 and TRBJ2-6; D unclear. The CDR3 contains 15 residues. CDR1 is SGHRS, CDR2 YFSETQ, per germline. V lost 1 base and J 1 base, leaving 6 bases between the germline ends. The CDR3 nucleotides are TGCGCCAGCAGCTTGTCTCTATCTGGGGCCAACGTCCTGACTTTC. Its translation: CASSLSLSGANVLTF.

The chain couples TRBV7-9 to TRBJ1-5, with 9 bases fitting TRBD1. Per germline, CDR1 SEHNR and CDR2 FQNEAQ (reference sequence). Germline trimming cut 5 bases from V and 6 bases from J; bases unmatched to any gene: 8. The CDR3 has 15 residues. DNA of the CDR3: TGTGCCAGCAGCCAGGGGACAGGGAGGGGTCAGCCCCAGCATTTT. It encodes CASSQGTGRGQPQHF. Filled out from reference TRBV7-9 and TRBJ1-5, the complete variable domain reads DTGVSQNPRHKITKRGQNVTFRCDPISEHNRLYWYRQTLGQGPEFLTYFQNEAQLEKSRLLSDRFSAERPKGSFSTLEIQRTEQGDSAMYLCASSQGTGRGQPQHFGDGTRLSIL.

The chain uses TRBV14 and TRBJ2-7; D is unresolved. The length of the CDR3 is 15 residues. Trimming stripped 0 bases from V and 4 bases from J, with 13 bases between. Per germline, CDR1 SGHDN and CDR2 FVKESK. The CDR3 nucleotides are TGTGCCAGCAGCCAAGATTCGGGCAGCGTATACGAGCAGTACTTC. It specifies CASSQDSGSVYEQYF.

The J gene is TRBJ2-3, the V gene TRBV6-5; TRBD2 matches at 9 bases. The CDR3 is 15 amino acids. Germline trimming cut 7 bases from V and 0 bases from J; bases unmatched to any gene: 5. Germline V gives CDR1 MNHEY, CDR2 SVGAGI. In DNA, the CDR3 is TGTGCCAGCAATCCTAGCGGGGCTAGCACAGATACGCAGTATTTT. Its translation is CASNPSGASTDTQYF.

The chain couples TRBV21-1 to TRBJ1-5. TRBV21-1 is recorded as a pseudogene. The CDR3 is made up of 16 amino acids. The DNA of the CDR3 is TGTGCCAGCAGCACCCCGGTGGAGGGGCGCGGTCAGCCCCAGCATTTT. Protein: CASSTPVEGRGQPQHF.

The V call is TRBV19, the J call TRBJ2-1; 10 nucleotides line up with TRBD2. The germline V gene encodes CDR1 LNHDA and CDR2 SQIVND (reference sequence). The CDR3 is 18 residues long. Trimming cost V 1 base and J 7 bases; bases outside gene matches: 13. Here the CDR3 reads CASSIAGRASGSRNEQFF. The CDR3 coding sequence is TGTGCCAGTAGTATAGCGGGTAGGGCTAGCGGGAGTAGGAATGAGCAGTTCTTC.

The V gene is TRBV4-1, the J gene TRBJ1-4; 7 nucleotides line up with TRBD1. The J segment lost 4 bases and the V segment lost 3 bases, leaving 2 bases of the junction unmatched. The germline V gene has CDR1 MGHRA and CDR2 YSYEKL. The CDR3 runs to 14 residues. In DNA form, the CDR3 reads TGCGCCAGCAGCCAGGGACAGTTTAATGAAAAACTGTTTTTT. Translation gives CASSQGQFNEKLFF.

The rearrangement links TRBV11-1 to TRBJ1-1; TRBD1 might be the D (6 bases). Looked up from germline, CDR1 is SGHAT and CDR2 is FQDESV (reference sequence). Trimming shortened V by 5 bases and J by 4 bases, and 14 bases separated the two germline ends. This CDR3 is built from 14 residues. The CDR3, as DNA: TGTGCCAGCAGCCTCGGGACAACTACCACTGAAGCTTTCTTT. It specifies CASSLGTTTTEAFF.

CDR3 nucleotides: TGCAGCGTGAGGGGCCGAGACAGCAGGATTAGTACGCAGTATTTT. It is translated as CSVRGRDSRISTQYF. V and J are TRBV29-1 and TRBJ2-3; either TRBD1 or TRBD2 may supply D (5 bases each). With 6 bases removed from V and 8 bases from J, the gap between germline ends came to 24 bases. The germline gives CDR1 SQVTM, CDR2 ANQGSEA. The CDR3 spans 15 residues.

This chain connects TRBV3-1 (or the pseudogene TRBV3-2) to TRBJ2-1, with D perhaps TRBD2 (5 bases). The V end was cut by 4 bases, the J end by 7 bases, with 14 bases between. This CDR3 has 14 residues. The germline CDR1 and CDR2 sequences are LGHDT and YNNKEL (reference sequence). DNA for the CDR3: TGTGCCAGCAGCCCATATAGTTCGGGGAATGAGCAGTTCTTC. It is translated as CASSPYSSGNEQFF.

This clone was observed once. CDR3 residues: CASSVGTGGWTEAFF. CDR3 nucleotide sequence: TGTGCCAGCAGCGTAGGGACAGGGGGCTGGACTGAAGCTTTCTTT. The chain uses TRBV9 and TRBJ1-1; 11 bases match TRBD1. The CDR3 runs to 15 residues. Germline V gene lookup returns CDR1 SGDLS and CDR2 YYNGEE. Unmatched junction bases numbered 3, after V lost 0 bases and J lost 5 bases.

V is TRBV5-1 and J is TRBJ2-5; 8 nucleotides align to TRBD2. Germline loops: CDR1 SGHRS, CDR2 YFSETQ. The CDR3 sequence is 14 residues long. Losses at the gene ends were 4 bases for V and 2 bases for J; bases not matched to a gene: 4. CDR3 in DNA: TGCGCCAGCAGCCTTAGCGGGACTCAAGAGACCCAGTACTTC. Residues: CASSLSGTQETQYF. Variable domain in full (rest from reference TRBV5-1 and TRBJ2-5): KAGVTQTPRYLIKTRGQQVTLSCSPISGHRSVSWYQQTPGQGLQFLFEYFSETQRNKGNFPGRFSGRQFSNSRSEMNVSTLELGDSALYLCASSLSGTQETQYFGPGTRLLVL.

This rearrangement joins TRBV24-1 to TRBJ2-2; D uncertain. This CDR3 region has 14 residues. In germline, CDR1 is KGHDR, CDR2 SFDVKD. Trimming removed 7 bases from V and 0 bases from J, with 8 bases in between. CDR3 sequence (DNA): TGTGCCACCAGGGGAACACCGAACACCGGGGAGCTGTTTTTT. This sequence encodes CATRGTPNTGELFF.

This clone was seen a single time. The sample carries other DNA sequences with the same CDR3. The V gene is TRBV30, the J gene TRBJ1-4; D may be TRBD1 (6 bases). The CDR3 extends over 14 amino acids. The germline CDR1 and CDR2 sequences are GTSNPN and SVGIG (reference sequence). V lost 0 bases and J 8 bases, leaving 13 bases between the germline ends. The CDR3 spells CAWSVRGAGEKLFF. The CDR3 DNA is TGTGCCTGGAGTGTACGGGGGGCTGGGGAAAAACTGTTTTTT.

The V call is TRBV29-1, the J call TRBJ2-7; a possible D gene is TRBD1 (7 bases). This CDR3 contains 13 residues. Between the trimmed V and J ends, which lost 6 bases and 3 bases, there was a span of 15 bases. Germline V gives CDR1 SQVTM, CDR2 ANQGSEA. CDR3 nucleotide sequence: TGCAGCGTCGGTGGAGGGGGCAGCTACGAGCAGTACTTC. Its translation: CSVGGGGSYEQYF.

The V and J genes are TRBV7-3 and TRBJ1-1; D gene unclear. The germline V gene encodes CDR1 SGHTA and CDR2 FQGTGA. The CDR3 has 13 residues. Deletions cut 5 bases from V and 3 bases from J, with 10 bases between. The CDR3 spells CASSRRWDTEAFF. DNA of the CDR3: TGTGCCAGCAGCCGCCGGTGGGACACTGAAGCTTTCTTT.